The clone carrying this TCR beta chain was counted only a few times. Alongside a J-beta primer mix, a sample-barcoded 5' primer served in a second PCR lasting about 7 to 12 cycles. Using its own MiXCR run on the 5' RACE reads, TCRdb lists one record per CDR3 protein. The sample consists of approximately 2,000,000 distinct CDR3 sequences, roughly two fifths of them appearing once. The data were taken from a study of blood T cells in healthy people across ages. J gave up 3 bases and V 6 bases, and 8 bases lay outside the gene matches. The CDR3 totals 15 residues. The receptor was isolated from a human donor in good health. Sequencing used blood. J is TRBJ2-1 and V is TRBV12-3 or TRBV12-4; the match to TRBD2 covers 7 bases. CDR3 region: CASSPWGGVYNEQFF. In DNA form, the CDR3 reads TGTGCCAGCAGCCCCTGGGGGGGAGTCTACAATGAGCAGTTCTTC.